The clone carrying this T cell receptor beta chain was seen ten or more times. Its cognate antigen is unknown. This record belongs to a study of T-cell memory formation after mild COVID-19. Background on the study: Most TCR clusters belonged to a single donor.

TCRalpha and TCRbeta libraries used 5'RACE with constant-segment primers and UMIs. From the 5' RACE reads, TCRdb called clonotypes with MiXCR, one entry per CDR3 protein. The table includes fewer than 250,000 distinct CDR3 sequences, around 18% detected once. V lost 6 bases, J lost 2 bases, and 2 bases stayed unmatched. The CDR3 runs 13 residues. Germline V gives CDR1 MNHEY, CDR2 SVGEGT. The study, taken as a whole, reports: Whether second-wave clones peaking at day 37 were SARS-CoV-2 specific went unconfirmed. A second wave expanding day 15 to 37 was CD4+-biased; contracting clones were balanced.

The TCR comes from an adult woman who had mild COVID-19 (a few samples of this study predate the infection). Cell type and time point are not known. The chain uses TRBV6-2 or TRBV6-3 and TRBJ2-3; 7 bases are a match to TRBD2. Sequencing was carried out using PBMCs or a T cell subset sorted from them (not recorded which). The CDR3 spells CASRGDYTDTQYF. CDR3 nucleotides: TGTGCCAGCAGGGGGGACTACACAGATACGCAGTATTTT.